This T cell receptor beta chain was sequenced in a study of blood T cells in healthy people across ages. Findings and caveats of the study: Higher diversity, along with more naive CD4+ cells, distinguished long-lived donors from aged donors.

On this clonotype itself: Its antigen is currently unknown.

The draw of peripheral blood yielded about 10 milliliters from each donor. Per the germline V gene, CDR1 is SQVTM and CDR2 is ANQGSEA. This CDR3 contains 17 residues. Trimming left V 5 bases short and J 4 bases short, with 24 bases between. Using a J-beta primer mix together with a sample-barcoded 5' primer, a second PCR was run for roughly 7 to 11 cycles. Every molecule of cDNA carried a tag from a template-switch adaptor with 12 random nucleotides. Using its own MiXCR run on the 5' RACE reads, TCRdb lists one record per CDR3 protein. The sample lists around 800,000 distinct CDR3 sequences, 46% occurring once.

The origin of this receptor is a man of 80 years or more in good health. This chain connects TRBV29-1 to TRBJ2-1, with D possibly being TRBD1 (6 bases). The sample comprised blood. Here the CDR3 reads CSVSGAQRAQKYNEQFF. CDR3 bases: TGCAGCGTTTCAGGGGCCCAAAGGGCCCAAAAATACAATGAGCAGTTCTTC.